The next 6 T cell receptor beta chains were all read from a single sample in a study of Ad26.COV2.S vaccination and SARS-CoV-2 variants. Sequencing was performed with immunoSEQ multiplex PCR; in TCRdb, only in-frame clones are kept and a portion is missing. This table has around 350,000 clones, 80% to 90% appearing once. Noted treatment: some 19 received Ad26.COV2.S at low or high dose, single or two shots; 5 received placebo; per-sample allocation not given. Sampling happened 63 days after the first vaccine or placebo injection. The sequencing here drew on peripheral blood, taken in a trial of Ad26.COV2.S vaccine versus placebo. The receptor set was obtained from a person between 18 and 59 years old who received the Ad26.COV2.S COVID-19 vaccine or a placebo.

The chain joins TRBV27 to TRBJ1-2; 7 nucleotides match TRBD1. Germline CDR1 is MNHEY and CDR2 is SMNVEV (reference sequence). Germline trimming cut 4 bases from V and 0 bases from J; bases unmatched to any gene: 8. The CDR3 spans 16 residues. This chain's CDR3 is CASSSTWDSTNYGYTF. The DNA of the CDR3 is TGTGCCAGCAGTTCTACATGGGACAGCACTAACTATGGCTACACCTTC.

This sequence joins TRBV2 and TRBJ2-2; 9 bases agree with TRBD1. The CDR3 length is 15 residues. CDR1 is SNHLY, CDR2 FYNNEI, per germline. Trimming at V came to 3 bases and at J to 5 bases, leaving 4 bases not matched to a gene. CDR3 coding DNA: TGTGCCAGCAGTGACTACAGGGGGCGAACCGGGGAGCTGTTTTTT. Its protein is CASSDYRGRTGELFF.

This chain uses TRBV29-1 with TRBJ2-7, with TRBD1 as a possible D gene (6 bases). In germline, CDR1 is SQVTM, CDR2 ANQGSEA. V shed 4 bases and J shed 7 bases, with 11 bases lying between them. CDR3 length: 11 residues. CDR3 nucleotide sequence: TGCAGCGTTGGACAGGTGGGAGAGCAGTACTTC. It translates to CSVGQVGEQYF.

The CDR3 region is CASGFTSNEQFF. The CDR3 bases are TGTGCTAGTGGTTTCACCTCGAATGAGCAGTTCTTC. V gene TRBV12-5 combines with J gene TRBJ2-1; D gene unclear. Germline CDR1 LGHNT, CDR2 FRNRAP. V lost 3 bases and J 7 bases, leaving 7 bases between the germline ends. The CDR3 contains 12 residues.

This chain connects TRBV9 to TRBJ1-1, with 7 bases lining up with TRBD1. V gave up 0 bases and J gave up 6 bases; unmatched junction bases: 8. Germline-derived CDR1 and CDR2 are SGDLS and YYNGEE. CDR3 size: 15 residues. CDR3 residues: CASSVVPGGTAEAFF. The DNA of the CDR3 is TGTGCCAGCAGCGTAGTCCCAGGGGGGACCGCTGAAGCTTTCTTT.

The chain employs TRBV28 and TRBJ1-1; a possible D gene is TRBD1 (6 bases). V lost 6 bases to trimming and J lost 3 bases, with 14 bases between them. Per germline, CDR1 MDHEN and CDR2 SYDVKM. The CDR3 covers 14 residues. CDR3 in DNA: TGTGCCAGCAGAAAGATGACAGGAGACACTGAAGCTTTCTTT. Translating gives CASRKMTGDTEAFF.